What follows are 10 T cell receptor beta chains derived from one specimen sequenced in a study of blood T cell repertoires in COVID-19. The repertoire was sequenced with immunoSEQ multiplex PCR; TCRdb's copy has only in-frame clones and lacks some. The sample records 300,000 to 450,000 clones, around 87% being singletons. Sequenced sample: peripheral blood. The receptors were gathered from a woman under 40 with COVID-19, enrolled during active disease.

Points on this clone: This specimen includes other DNA sequences encoding the same CDR3. The genes are TRBV19 and TRBJ2-1; TRBD2 matches at 9 bases. The CDR3 contains 14 residues. Germline-derived CDR1 and CDR2 are LNHDA and SQIVND (reference sequence). V lost 5 bases, J lost 3 bases, and 2 bases stayed unmatched. CDR3 nucleotides: TGTGCCAGTAGTGCGGGAGGGGACTACAATGAGCAGTTCTTC. This gives the protein CASSAGGDYNEQFF.

The rearrangement uses TRBV5-1 and TRBJ1-6; 8 bases line up with TRBD1. CDR1 and CDR2 (germline): SGHRS, YFSETQ. The CDR3 is 16 residues long. V shed 5 bases and J 1 base; nucleotides not matched to a gene: 5. CDR3 bases: TGCGCCAGCAGGAGGGGACAGGCGTCCTATAATTCACCCCTCCACTTT. Its translation: CASRRGQASYNSPLHF.

This clone was seen once. V gene TRBV10-3 combines with J gene TRBJ2-7; 10 positions match TRBD1. The CDR3 runs to 13 residues. Germline V lookup: CDR1 ENHRY, CDR2 SYGVKD. After removal of 6 bases from V and 4 bases from J, the junction contained 3 bases not matched to a gene. CDR3 in amino acids: CAIRDRGLYEQYF. CDR3 nucleotides: TGTGCCATCAGGGACAGGGGGTTATACGAGCAGTACTTC.

CDR3: CASSAAGGRETQYF. CDR3 in DNA: TGTGCCAGCAGTGCTGCCGGCGGGAGAGAGACCCAGTACTTC. This chain uses TRBV6-1 with TRBJ2-5; 7 nucleotides agree with TRBD2. The CDR3 runs to 14 residues. Germline assignment: CDR1 MNHNS and CDR2 SASEGT. The V and J ends lost 4 bases and 4 bases, in that order; junction bases with no gene match: 6.

This CDR3 reads CAWSVGGEQFF. CDR3 bases: TGTGCCTGGAGTGTTGGCGGTGAGCAGTTCTTC. This rearrangement joins TRBV30 to TRBJ2-1; D gene unclear. This CDR3 contains 11 residues. V was cut by 0 bases and J by 9 bases, with 6 bases left in between. The germline V gene encodes CDR1 GTSNPN and CDR2 SVGIG (reference sequence).

The rearrangement uses TRBV14 and TRBJ1-1; TRBD1 agrees at 7 bases. Germline loops: CDR1 SGHDN, CDR2 FVKESK. This CDR3 comprises 16 residues. V shed 3 bases, J shed 1 base, and the junction held 8 bases outside the gene matches. CDR3 region: CASSQDPGQRNTEAFF. CDR3 in DNA: TGTGCCAGCAGCCAGGACCCGGGACAGAGGAACACTGAAGCTTTCTTT.

The V and J genes are TRBV4-2 and TRBJ1-2, with 9 bases matching TRBD1. The V segment lost 6 bases and the J segment 3 bases; nucleotides outside the gene matches: 5. CDR1 LGHNA and CDR2 YNFKEQ come from the germline V gene. This CDR3 is built from 14 residues. The CDR3 protein is CASRFDRGDYGYTF. CDR3 DNA: TGTGCCAGCAGATTCGACAGGGGGGACTATGGCTACACCTTC.

The chain uses TRBV5-1 and TRBJ1-1, with 8 bases lining up with TRBD1. The germline V gene encodes CDR1 SGHRS and CDR2 YFSETQ. The CDR3 contains 14 residues. After removal of 2 bases from V and 1 base from J, the junction contained 1 base not matched to a gene. In DNA form, the CDR3 reads TGCGCCAGCAGCTTCCAGGGGGCGAACACTGAAGCTTTCTTT. It specifies CASSFQGANTEAFF.

Notes on this clone: The same CDR3 also results from other DNA sequences found in this sample. CDR3 nucleotide sequence: TGTGCCTGGAGTGGCACGGGCTATGGCTACACCTTC. It specifies CAWSGTGYGYTF. The rearrangement links TRBV30 to TRBJ1-2; no definite D call. The CDR3 totals 12 residues. Trimming cost V 1 base and J 4 bases, with 7 bases left between them. Germline values: CDR1 GTSNPN, CDR2 SVGIG (reference sequence).

This clone was counted between two and nine times. V is TRBV4-3 and J is TRBJ2-1, with 8 bases fitting TRBD2. The germline V gene encodes CDR1 LGHNA and CDR2 YSLEER. CDR3 length: 17 residues. Losses at the gene ends were 0 bases for V and 2 bases for J; bases not matched to a gene: 6. The CDR3 nucleotides read TGCGCCAGCAGCCAAGATAGGGCGGGAGGTACCTACAATGAGCAGTTCTTC. It translates to CASSQDRAGGTYNEQFF.